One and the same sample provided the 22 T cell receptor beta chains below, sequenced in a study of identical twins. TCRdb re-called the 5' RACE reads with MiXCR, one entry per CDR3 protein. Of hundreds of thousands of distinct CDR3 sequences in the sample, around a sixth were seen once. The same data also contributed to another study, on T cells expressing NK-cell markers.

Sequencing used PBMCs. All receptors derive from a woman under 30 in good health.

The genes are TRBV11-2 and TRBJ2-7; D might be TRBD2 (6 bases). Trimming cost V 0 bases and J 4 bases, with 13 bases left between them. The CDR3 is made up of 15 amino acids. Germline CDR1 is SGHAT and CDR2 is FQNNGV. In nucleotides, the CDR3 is TGTGCCAGCAGCTTAGAGGCGGGAAATAGGTACGAGCAGTACTTC. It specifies CASSLEAGNRYEQYF.

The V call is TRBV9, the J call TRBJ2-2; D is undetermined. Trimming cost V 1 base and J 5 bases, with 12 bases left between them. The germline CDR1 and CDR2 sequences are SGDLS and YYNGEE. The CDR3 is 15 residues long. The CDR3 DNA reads TGTGCCAGCAGCGTACTGGGTTTTCTAACCGGGGAGCTGTTTTTT. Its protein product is CASSVLGFLTGELFF.

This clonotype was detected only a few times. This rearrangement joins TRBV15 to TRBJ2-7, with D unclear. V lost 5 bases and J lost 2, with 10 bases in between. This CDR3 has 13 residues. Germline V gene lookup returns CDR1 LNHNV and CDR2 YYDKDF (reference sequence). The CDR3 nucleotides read TGTGCCACCAGCCGCCGGACCGCCTACGAGCAGTACTTC. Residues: CATSRRTAYEQYF.

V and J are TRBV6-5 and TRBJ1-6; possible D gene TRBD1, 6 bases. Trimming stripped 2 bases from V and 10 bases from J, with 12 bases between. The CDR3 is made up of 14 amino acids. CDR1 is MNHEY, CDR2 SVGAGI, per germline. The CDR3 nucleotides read TGTGCCAGCAGTTACAACAGGGTGATCTCACCCCTCCACTTT. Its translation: CASSYNRVISPLHF.

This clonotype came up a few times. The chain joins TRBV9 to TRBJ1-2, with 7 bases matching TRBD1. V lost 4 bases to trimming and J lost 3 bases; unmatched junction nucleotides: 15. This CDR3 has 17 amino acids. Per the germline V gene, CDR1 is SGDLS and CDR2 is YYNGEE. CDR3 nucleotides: TGTGCCAGCAGCCCCGTTTTGAGCAGGACAGGTGACTATGGCTACACCTTC. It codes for CASSPVLSRTGDYGYTF.

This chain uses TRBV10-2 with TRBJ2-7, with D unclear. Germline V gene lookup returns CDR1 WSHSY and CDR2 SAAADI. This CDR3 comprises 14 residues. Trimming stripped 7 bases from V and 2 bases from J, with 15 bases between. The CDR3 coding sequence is TGCGCCAGCAAATCCCCTCTCGGAACCTACGAGCAGTACTTC. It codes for CASKSPLGTYEQYF.

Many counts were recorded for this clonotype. The CDR3: CASSTTSNQPQHF. The CDR3 coding sequence is TGTGCCAGCAGCACCACGAGCAATCAGCCCCAGCATTTT. The V call is TRBV12-3 or TRBV12-4, the J call TRBJ1-5, with D unresolved. The CDR3 loop spans 13 amino acids. Trimming stripped 6 bases from V and 1 base from J, with 7 bases between.

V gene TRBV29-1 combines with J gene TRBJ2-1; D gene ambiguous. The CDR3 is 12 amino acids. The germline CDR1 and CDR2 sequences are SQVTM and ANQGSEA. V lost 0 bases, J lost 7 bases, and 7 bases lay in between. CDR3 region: CSVEDLSNEQFF. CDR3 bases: TGCAGCGTTGAAGATCTCTCTAATGAGCAGTTCTTC.

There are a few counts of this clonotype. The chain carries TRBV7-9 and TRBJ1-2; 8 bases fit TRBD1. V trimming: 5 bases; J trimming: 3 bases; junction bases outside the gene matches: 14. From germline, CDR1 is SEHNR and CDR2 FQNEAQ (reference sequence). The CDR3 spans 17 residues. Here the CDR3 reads CASSPKGQGLKHYGYTF. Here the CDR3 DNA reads TGTGCCAGCAGCCCAAAAGGACAGGGATTGAAGCACTATGGCTACACCTTC.

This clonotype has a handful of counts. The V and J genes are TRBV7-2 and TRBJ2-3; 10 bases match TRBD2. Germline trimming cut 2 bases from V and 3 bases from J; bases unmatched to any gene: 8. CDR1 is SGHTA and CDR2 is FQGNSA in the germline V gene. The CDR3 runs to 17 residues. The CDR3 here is CASSLKMSGRATDTQYF. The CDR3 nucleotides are TGTGCCAGCAGCTTAAAAATGAGCGGGAGGGCAACAGATACGCAGTATTTT.

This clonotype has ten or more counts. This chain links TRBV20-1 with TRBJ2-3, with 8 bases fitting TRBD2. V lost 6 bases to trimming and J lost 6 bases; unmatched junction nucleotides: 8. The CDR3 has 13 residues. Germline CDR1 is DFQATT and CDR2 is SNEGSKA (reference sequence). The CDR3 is CSAAGGPGDTQYF. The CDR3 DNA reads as TGCAGTGCCGCGGGAGGACCCGGGGATACGCAGTATTTT.

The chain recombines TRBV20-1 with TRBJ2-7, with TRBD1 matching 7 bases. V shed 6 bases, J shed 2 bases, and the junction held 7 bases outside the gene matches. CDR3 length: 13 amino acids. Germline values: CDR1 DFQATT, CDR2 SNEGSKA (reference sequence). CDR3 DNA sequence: TGCAGTGCCCAGACCGGGACAGCCTACGAGCAGTACTTC. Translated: CSAQTGTAYEQYF.

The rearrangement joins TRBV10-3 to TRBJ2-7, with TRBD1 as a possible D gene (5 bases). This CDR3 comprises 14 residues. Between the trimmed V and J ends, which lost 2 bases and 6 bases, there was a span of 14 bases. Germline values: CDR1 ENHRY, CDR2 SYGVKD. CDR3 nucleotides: TGTGCCATCAGTGAGAATCAGGGAATTGGCGAGCAGTACTTC. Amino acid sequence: CAISENQGIGEQYF.

CDR3 residues: CASSGGRTTPQFF. CDR3 in DNA: TGTGCCAGCAGCGGGGGAAGAACAACCCCGCAGTTCTTC. This chain connects TRBV9 to TRBJ2-1; no definite D call. Germline CDR1 and CDR2: SGDLS and YYNGEE. CDR3 length equals 13 residues. Trimming removed 3 bases at V and 12 bases at J, with 16 bases between.

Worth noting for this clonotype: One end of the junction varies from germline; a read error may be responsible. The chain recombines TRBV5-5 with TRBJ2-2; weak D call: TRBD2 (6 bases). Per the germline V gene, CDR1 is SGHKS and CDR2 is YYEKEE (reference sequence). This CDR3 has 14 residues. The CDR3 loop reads CASSPGLNTGVLFF. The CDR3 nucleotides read TGTGCCAGCAGCCCGGGACTCAACACCGGGGTGCTGTTTTTT.

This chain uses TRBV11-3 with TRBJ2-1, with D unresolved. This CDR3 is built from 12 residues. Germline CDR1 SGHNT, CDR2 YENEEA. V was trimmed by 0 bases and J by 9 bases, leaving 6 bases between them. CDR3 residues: CASSLDGIEQFF. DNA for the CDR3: TGTGCCAGCAGCTTAGATGGGATTGAGCAGTTCTTC. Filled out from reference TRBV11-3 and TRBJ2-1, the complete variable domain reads EAGVVQSPRYKIIEKKQPVAFWCNPISGHNTLYWYLQNLGQGPELLIRYENEEAVDDSQLPKDRFSAERLKGVDSTLKIQPAELGDSAVYLCASSLDGIEQFFGPGTRLTVL.

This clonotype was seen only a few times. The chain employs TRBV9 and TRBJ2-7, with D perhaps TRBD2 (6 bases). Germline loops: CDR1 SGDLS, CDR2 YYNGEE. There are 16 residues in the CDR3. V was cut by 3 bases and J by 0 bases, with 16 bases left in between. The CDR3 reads CASSDPTGVSSYEQYF. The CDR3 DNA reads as TGTGCCAGCAGCGACCCTACGGGGGTTAGCTCCTACGAGCAGTACTTC.

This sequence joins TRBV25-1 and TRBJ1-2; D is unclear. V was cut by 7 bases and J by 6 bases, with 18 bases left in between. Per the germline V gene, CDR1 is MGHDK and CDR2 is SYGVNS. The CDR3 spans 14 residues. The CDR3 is CASTSDWGLDGYTF. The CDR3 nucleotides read TGTGCCAGCACCTCCGATTGGGGTCTGGATGGCTACACCTTC.

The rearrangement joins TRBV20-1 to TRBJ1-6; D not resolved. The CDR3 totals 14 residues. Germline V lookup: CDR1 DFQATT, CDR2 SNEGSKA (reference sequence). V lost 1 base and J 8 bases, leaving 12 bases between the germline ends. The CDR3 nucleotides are TGCAGTGCTAGAGTTTCGGGAGGTGATTCACCCCTCCACTTT. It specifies CSARVSGGDSPLHF.

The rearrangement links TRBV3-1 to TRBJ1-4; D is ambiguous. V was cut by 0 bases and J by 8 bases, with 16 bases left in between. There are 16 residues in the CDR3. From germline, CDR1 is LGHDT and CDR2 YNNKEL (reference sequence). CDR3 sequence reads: CASSQDSLGGREKLFF. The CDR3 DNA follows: TGTGCCAGCAGCCAAGATTCGTTGGGAGGGCGGGAAAAACTGTTTTTT.

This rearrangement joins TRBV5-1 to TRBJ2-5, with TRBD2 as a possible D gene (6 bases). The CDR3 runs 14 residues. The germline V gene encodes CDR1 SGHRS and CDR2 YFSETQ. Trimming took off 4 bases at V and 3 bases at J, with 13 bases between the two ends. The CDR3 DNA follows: TGCGCCAGCAGCGCCGGAGGCGGGGAAGAGACCCAGTACTTC. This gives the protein CASSAGGGEETQYF.

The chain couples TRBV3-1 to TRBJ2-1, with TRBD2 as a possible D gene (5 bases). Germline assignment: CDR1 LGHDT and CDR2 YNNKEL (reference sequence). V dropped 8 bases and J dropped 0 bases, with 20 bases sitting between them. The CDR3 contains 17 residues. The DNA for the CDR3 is TGTGCCAGCCGGCGAAGCGGTTCGGGAAGCTCCTACAATGAGCAGTTCTTC. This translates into CASRRSGSGSSYNEQFF.